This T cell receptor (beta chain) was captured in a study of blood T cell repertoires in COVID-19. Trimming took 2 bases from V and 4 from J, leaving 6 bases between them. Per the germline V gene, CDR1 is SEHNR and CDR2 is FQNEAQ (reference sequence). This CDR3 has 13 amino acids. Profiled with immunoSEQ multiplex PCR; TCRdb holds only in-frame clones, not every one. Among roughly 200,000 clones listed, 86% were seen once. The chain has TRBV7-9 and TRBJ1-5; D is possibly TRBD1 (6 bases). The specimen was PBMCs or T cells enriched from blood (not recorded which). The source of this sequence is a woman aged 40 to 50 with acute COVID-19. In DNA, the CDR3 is TGTGCCAGCAGCTTAACAGGGAATCAGCCCCAGCATTTT. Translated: CASSLTGNQPQHF.